This T cell receptor (beta chain) derives from a study of CD4+ T cells in melanoma. Repertoires were generated with immunoSEQ multiplex PCR, while TCRdb's copy carries only in-frame clones and drops some. The profile shows some 12,000 clones, 67% of them singletons. General study results and limits: Diverse differentiation states were reported for melanoma neoantigen-specific CD4+ T cells. CD8+ T cell, macrophage and B cell function reportedly correlated with neoantigen-specific CD4+ T cells.

The V gene's germline CDR1 is SGHTS and CDR2 YDEGEE. V was clipped by 0 bases and J by 6 bases, with 12 bases between them. The CDR3 is 14 amino acids. Worth noting for this clone: Its target is not known.

The TCR originated in a human donor with melanoma. The specimen sequenced was cells from a culture (not recorded whether cultured in vitro). The chain links TRBV5-8 to TRBJ1-2, with D hard to call. The CDR3 loop reads CASSLEVGLNGYTF. The CDR3 nucleotides are TGTGCCAGCAGCTTGGAGGTAGGCCTCAATGGCTACACCTTC. The variable domain in full, with the rest retrieved from reference TRBV5-8 and TRBJ1-2, is EAGVTQSPTHLIKTRGQQATLRCSPISGHTSVYWYQQALGLGLQFLLWYDEGEERNRGNFPPRFSGRQFPNYSSELNVNALELEDSALYLCASSLEVGLNGYTFGSGTRLTVV.